This record concerns one T cell receptor beta chain sequence. This sample was taken from a study of blood T cell repertoires in COVID-19. Study background: From the United States, Italy and Spain came samples of acute and convalescent COVID-19. PBMCs, B-cell-depleted T cells, or T cells were the source of the cDNA or gDNA that made up the material.

Authors' analysis steps: Estimation of nucleated cell counts was performed using reference gene primer amplification. Using immunoSEQ multiplex PCR, the repertoire was profiled, and TCRdb retains in-frame clones only, with some absent. Clone size and V and J calls were adopted from that table, with D and trimming inferred from the DNA. The sample holds roughly 100,000 clones, 81% seen once. The trim removed 3 bases at V and 4 bases at J, leaving 12 bases unmatched. Germline lookup yields CDR1 GTSNPN and CDR2 SVGIG (reference sequence). The CDR3 loop spans 16 amino acids. The sequence derives from a man aged 80 or over with acute or convalescent COVID-19. This chain uses TRBV30 with TRBJ1-5; 7 bases align to TRBD1. The specimen sequenced was peripheral blood. The CDR3 sequence: CAWRTRGQGRNQPQHF. CDR3 DNA: TGTGCCTGGAGGACAAGGGGGCAGGGGAGGAATCAGCCCCAGCATTTT.